A selection of T cell receptor beta chains follows, all from one sample in a study of shared clonotypes between healthy human individuals. The method was immunoSEQ multiplex PCR; TCRdb's version includes in-frame clones alone and lacks a portion of them. The data contain approximately 640,000 clones, around 72% of them singletons. The sample was memory CD4+ T cells sorted from blood. These receptor sequences come from a woman in her twenties or thirties in good health. Each CDR3 is given with its conserved first and last residue. A D gene is named only where the DNA matches it firmly. Clone size, where shown, is once, few, many, or a class for clones that have expanded.

V gene	D gene	J gene	clone size	CDR3 protein	CDR3 DNA
TRBV19	TRBD1	TRBJ2-2	-	CASSIGQGISTGELFF	TGTGCCAGTAGTATTGGACAGGGGATCAGCACCGGGGAGCTGTTTTTT
TRBV11-2	-	TRBJ1-5	-	CASSPRGNQPQHF	TGTGCCAGCAGTCCCCGGGGCAATCAGCCCCAGCATTTT
TRBV10-3	-	TRBJ1-1	many	CAISGNTEAFF	TGTGCCATATCCGGGAACACTGAAGCTTTCTTT
TRBV5-6	TRBD2	TRBJ2-5	few	CASTSAGLAGGYEETQYF	TGTGCCAGTACGTCGGCGGGACTAGCGGGAGGGTACGAAGAGACCCAGTACTTC
TRBV7-9	TRBD1	TRBJ2-3	-	CASSYTGTVSTDTQYF	TGTGCCAGCAGCTATACCGGGACAGTTAGCACAGATACGCAGTATTTT
TRBV28	-	TRBJ2-1	-	CASSLGSVQGNEQFF	TGTGCCAGCAGCCTTGGTTCAGTTCAGGGCAATGAGCAGTTCTTC
TRBV5-1	-	TRBJ2-5	-	CASSLAGLGAETQYF	TGCGCCAGCAGCTTGGCCGGCCTAGGTGCGGAGACCCAGTACTTC
TRBV12-2	-	TRBJ1-2	few	CASRLVSGRGYTF	TGTGCAAGTCGCTTAGTATCAGGCCGCGGCTACACCTTC
TRBV5-1	TRBD1	TRBJ1-1	few	CASSLQGDEAFF	TGCGCCAGCAGCTTACAGGGGGATGAAGCTTTCTTT
TRBV9	TRBD2	TRBJ2-3	-	CASSVASSGGRDTQYF	TGTGCCAGCAGCGTAGCTTCCAGCGGGGGGAGAGATACGCAGTATTTT
TRBV27	TRBD1	TRBJ2-1	-	CASTFGTGRYNEQFF	TGTGCCAGCACCTTTGGGACAGGGAGATACAATGAGCAGTTCTTC
TRBV28	-	TRBJ2-1	-	CASSFRITGEDEQFF	TGTGCCAGCAGTTTCCGAATCACGGGGGAGGATGAGCAGTTCTTC
TRBV5-1	-	TRBJ2-1	-	CASSLDLASYNEQFF	TGCGCCAGCAGCTTGGACTTAGCCTCCTACAATGAGCAGTTCTTC
TRBV27	-	TRBJ1-5	-	CASSWSSRGRQPQHF	TGTGCCAGCAGTTGGAGTTCACGCGGGCGTCAGCCCCAGCATTTT
TRBV9	TRBD1	TRBJ2-3	-	CASSAQPQGVRITDTQYF	TGTGCCAGCAGCGCCCAACCTCAGGGGGTGAGGATCACAGATACGCAGTATTTT
TRBV28	-	TRBJ2-7	-	CASSLAGDNEQYF	TGTGCCAGCAGTTTGGCGGGGGACAACGAGCAGTACTTC
TRBV6-1	-	TRBJ2-7	-	CASSASPESTYEQYF	TGTGCCAGCAGTGCAAGTCCCGAATCAACCTACGAGCAGTACTTC
TRBV11-2	-	TRBJ2-4	few	CASSFTEGNIQYF	TGTGCCAGCAGCTTCACCGAAGGCAACATTCAGTACTTC
TRBV9	TRBD2	TRBJ2-1	-	CASSPHTGGSSYNEQFF	TGTGCCAGCAGCCCCCATACGGGCGGGAGCTCATACAATGAGCAGTTCTTC
TRBV6-1	-	TRBJ2-1	-	CASSERMRSSYNEQFF	TGTGCCAGCAGTGAAAGGATGCGGAGCTCCTACAATGAGCAGTTCTTC
TRBV2	TRBD2	TRBJ2-7	-	CASKGLAGMYEQYF	TGTGCCAGCAAAGGACTAGCGGGAATGTACGAGCAGTACTTC
TRBV1	-	TRBJ2-7	once	CTSSQPGPDSYEQYF	TGCACCAGCAGCCAGCCGGGCCCCGACTCCTACGAGCAGTACTTC
TRBV11-2	-	TRBJ2-5	-	CASSLERRGRTQYF	TGTGCCAGCAGCTTAGAGCGCAGGGGTAGGACCCAGTACTTC
TRBV11-2	-	TRBJ2-1	-	CASSLNVGSGNEQFF	TGTGCCAGCAGCTTAAACGTCGGTAGCGGAAATGAGCAGTTCTTC
TRBV5-1	-	TRBJ2-3	-	CASSRTRDTQYF	TGCGCCAGCAGCCGGACTCGGGATACGCAGTATTTT